This T cell receptor beta chain was sequenced in a study of T-cell reconstitution after alpha-beta-depleted transplantation in children. J gave up 2 bases and V 0 bases, and 2 bases lay outside the gene matches. The germline V gene encodes CDR1 MGHRA and CDR2 YSYEKL. CDR3 size: 15 residues. Study-wide findings and caveats: Once a year had passed after transplant, T-cell counts and diversity came mostly from newly produced T cells.

In regard to this clonotype: The target antigen is unknown.

Preparation of the TCRbeta library was carried out with unique molecular identifiers. Via MiXCR, TCRdb re-called the PCR reads, giving one row per CDR3 protein. The table lists just over 950,000 distinct CDR3 sequences, around 30% of them singletons. The chain links TRBV4-1 to TRBJ2-7; 9 nucleotides align to TRBD1. This TCR was recovered from a boy under three years old who had a stem cell transplant for SCID, so the T cells may come from the graft donor. This material consisted of PBMCs, mostly from graft donor cells, taken 360 days after TCRalphabeta/CD19-depleted stem cell transplant. CDR3 nucleotide sequence: TGCGCCAGCAGCCAAGATTGGGACAGGGCCTACGAGCAGTACTTC. It translates to CASSQDWDRAYEQYF.